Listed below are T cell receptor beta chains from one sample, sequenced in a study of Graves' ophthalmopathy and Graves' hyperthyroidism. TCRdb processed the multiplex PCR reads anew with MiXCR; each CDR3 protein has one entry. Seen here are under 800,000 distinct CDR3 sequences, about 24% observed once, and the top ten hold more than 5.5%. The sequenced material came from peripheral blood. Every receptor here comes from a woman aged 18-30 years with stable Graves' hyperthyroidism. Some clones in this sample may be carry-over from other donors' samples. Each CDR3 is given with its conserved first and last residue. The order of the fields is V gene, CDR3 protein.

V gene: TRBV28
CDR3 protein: CASNDRTLAKNIQYF

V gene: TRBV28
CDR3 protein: CASSRLTTNYGYTF

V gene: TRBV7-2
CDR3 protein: CASSSTPGVGARNYGYTF

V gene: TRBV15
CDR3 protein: CATSRDRRSGNTIYF

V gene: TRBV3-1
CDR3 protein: CASRITNQPQHF

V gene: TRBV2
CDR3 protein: CASLRAGGYTGELFF

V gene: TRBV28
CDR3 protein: CASSLTGNHGYTF

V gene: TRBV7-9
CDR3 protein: CASSLEQGASQPQHF

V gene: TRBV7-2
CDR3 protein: CASSLFRSDDQYF

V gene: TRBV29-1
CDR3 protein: CSVEGLAVQGTQYF

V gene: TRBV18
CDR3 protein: CASSPTGSDQPQHF

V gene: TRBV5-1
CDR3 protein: CASSLVAPGKGVTYEQYF

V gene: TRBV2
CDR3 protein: CASNEPWGNSPLHF

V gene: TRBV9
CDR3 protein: CASSVDGAGGKTYEQYF

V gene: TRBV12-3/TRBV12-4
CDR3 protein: CASSWGQGVFREQYF

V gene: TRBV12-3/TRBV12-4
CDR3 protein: CASRQTGQDGKLFF

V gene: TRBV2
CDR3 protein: CASTLGLYEETQYF

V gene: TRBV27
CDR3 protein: CASSLSGQGGTQYF

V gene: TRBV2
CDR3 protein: CASSVLPSADLYEQYF

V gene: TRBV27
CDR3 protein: CASSLANRVYEQYF

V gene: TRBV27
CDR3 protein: CASSLYPGANTGELFF

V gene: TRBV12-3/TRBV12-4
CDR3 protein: CASSLGVAEQYF

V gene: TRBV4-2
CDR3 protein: CASSPSGTGGAAGGYTF

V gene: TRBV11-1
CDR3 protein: CASSSEWTGRDTEAFF

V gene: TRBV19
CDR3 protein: CASSGGASGTDYYEQYF

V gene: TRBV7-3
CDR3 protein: CASSLLGSTEAFF

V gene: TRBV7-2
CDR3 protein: CASSRTSGWGGDEQFF

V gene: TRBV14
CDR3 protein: CASSQEAGGTTRTSYEQYF

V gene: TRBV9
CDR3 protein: CVSSETTNYGYTF

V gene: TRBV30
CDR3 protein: CAWSAYPRTGGYEQYF

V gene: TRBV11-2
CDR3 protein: CASSLDLAGGIGELFF

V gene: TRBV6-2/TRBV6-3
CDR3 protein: CASRLWGQGLNQPQHF

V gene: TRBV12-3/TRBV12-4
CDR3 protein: CASSSSVAEQYF

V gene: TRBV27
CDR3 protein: CASSKLPGLAGVSYEQYF

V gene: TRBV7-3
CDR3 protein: CASSPPGAHEQYF

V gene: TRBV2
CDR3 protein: CASSEIWHSYEQYF